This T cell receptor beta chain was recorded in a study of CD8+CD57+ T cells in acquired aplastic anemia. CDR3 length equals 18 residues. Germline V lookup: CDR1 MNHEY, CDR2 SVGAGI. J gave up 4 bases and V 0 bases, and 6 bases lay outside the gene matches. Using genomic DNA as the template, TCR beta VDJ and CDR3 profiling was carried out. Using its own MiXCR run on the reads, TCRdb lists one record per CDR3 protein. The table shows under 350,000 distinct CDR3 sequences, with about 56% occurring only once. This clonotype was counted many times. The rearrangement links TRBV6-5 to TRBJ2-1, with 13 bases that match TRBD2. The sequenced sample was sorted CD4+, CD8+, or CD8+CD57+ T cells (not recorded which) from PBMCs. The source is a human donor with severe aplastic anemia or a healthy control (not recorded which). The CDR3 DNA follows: TGTGCCAGCAGTTACTCCGGACTAGCGGGGGCCCTATACAATGAGCAGTTCTTC. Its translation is CASSYSGLAGALYNEQFF.